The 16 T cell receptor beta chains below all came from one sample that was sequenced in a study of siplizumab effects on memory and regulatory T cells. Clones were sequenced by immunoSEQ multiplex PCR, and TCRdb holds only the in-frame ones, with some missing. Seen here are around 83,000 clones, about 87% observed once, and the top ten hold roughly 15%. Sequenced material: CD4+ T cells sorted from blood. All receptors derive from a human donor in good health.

CDR3 loop: CASSPRPKETQYF. Here the CDR3 DNA reads TGTGCCAGCAGCCCGAGGCCAAAAGAGACCCAGTACTTC. V usage is TRBV6-6 and J usage is TRBJ2-5; no reliable D call. This CDR3 is built from 13 residues. The germline CDR1 and CDR2 sequences are MNHNY and SVGAGI (reference sequence). Between the trimmed V and J ends, which lost 6 bases and 3 bases, there was a span of 11 bases.

In DNA, the CDR3 is TGTGCCAGCAGCACTGGACTAGCGCGACAAGAGACCCAGTACTTC. Amino acid sequence: CASSTGLARQETQYF. V and J are TRBV7-2 and TRBJ2-5; 9 bases align to TRBD2. V dropped 5 bases and J dropped 2; count of bases not matched to a gene: 6. CDR1 and CDR2 (germline): SGHTA, FQGNSA. The CDR3 spans 15 residues.

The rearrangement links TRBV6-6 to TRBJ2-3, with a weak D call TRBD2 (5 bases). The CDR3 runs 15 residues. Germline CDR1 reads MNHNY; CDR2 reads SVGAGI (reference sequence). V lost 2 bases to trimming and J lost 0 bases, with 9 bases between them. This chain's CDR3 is CASSYRGDSTDTQYF. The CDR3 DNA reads TGTGCCAGCAGTTACCGGGGAGACAGCACAGATACGCAGTATTTT.

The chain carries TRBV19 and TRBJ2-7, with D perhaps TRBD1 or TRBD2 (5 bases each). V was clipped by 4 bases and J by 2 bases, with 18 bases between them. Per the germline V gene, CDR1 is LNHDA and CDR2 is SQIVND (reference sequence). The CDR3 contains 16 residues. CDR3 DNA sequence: TGTGCCAGTAGTAAACAACCGGGACCTCGGGCCTACGAGCAGTACTTC. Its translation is CASSKQPGPRAYEQYF.

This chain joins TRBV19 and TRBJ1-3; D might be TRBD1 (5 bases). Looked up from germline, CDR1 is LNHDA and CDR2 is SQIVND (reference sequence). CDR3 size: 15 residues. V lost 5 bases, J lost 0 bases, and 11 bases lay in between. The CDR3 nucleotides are TGTGCCAGTAGTTTTGGGACTAACTCTGGAAACACCATATATTTT. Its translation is CASSFGTNSGNTIYF.

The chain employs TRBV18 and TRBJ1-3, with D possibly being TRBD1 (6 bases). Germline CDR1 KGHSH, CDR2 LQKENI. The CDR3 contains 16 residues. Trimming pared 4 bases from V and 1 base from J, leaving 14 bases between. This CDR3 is CASSLSGTSSGNTIYF. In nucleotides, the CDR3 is TGTGCCAGCTCACTAAGCGGGACAAGTTCTGGAAACACCATATATTTT.

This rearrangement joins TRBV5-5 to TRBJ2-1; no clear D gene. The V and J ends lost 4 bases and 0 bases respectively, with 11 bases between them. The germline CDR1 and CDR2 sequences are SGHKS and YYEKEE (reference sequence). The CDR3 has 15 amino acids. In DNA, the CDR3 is TGTGCCAGCAGCCCTGACTCGCCCTCCTACAATGAGCAGTTCTTC. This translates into CASSPDSPSYNEQFF.

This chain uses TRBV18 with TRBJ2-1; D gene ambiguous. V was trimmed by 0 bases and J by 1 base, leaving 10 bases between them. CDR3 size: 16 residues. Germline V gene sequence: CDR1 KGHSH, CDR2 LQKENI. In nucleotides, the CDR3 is TGTGCCAGCTCACCACCGGCCGGCCGATCCTACAATGAGCAGTTCTTC. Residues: CASSPPAGRSYNEQFF.

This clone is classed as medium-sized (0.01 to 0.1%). CDR3 DNA sequence: TGTGCCAGCAGCACAACTAGCGCGACCTACGAGCAGTACTTC. Translating gives CASSTTSATYEQYF. This chain connects TRBV21-1 to TRBJ2-7; the table's D call TRBD2 went unverified against the DNA. TRBV21-1 is a listed pseudogene. This CDR3 has 14 residues.

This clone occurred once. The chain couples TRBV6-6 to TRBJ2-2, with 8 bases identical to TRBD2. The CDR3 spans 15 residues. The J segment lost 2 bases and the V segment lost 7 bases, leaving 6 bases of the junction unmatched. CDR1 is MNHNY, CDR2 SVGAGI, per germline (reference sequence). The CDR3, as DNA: TGTGCCAGCAAAGAAAGCGGGAGAAACACCGGGGAGCTGTTTTTT. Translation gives CASKESGRNTGELFF.

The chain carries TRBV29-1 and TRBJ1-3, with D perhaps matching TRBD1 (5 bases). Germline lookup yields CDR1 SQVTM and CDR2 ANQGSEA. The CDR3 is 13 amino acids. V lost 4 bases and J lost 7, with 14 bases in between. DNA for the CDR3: TGCAGCGTTGGCGAGGGGCAGATGAACACCATATATTTT. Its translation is CSVGEGQMNTIYF. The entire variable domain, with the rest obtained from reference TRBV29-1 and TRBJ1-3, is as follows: SAVISQKPSRDICQRGTSLTIQCQVDSQVTMMFWYRQQPGQSLTLIATANQGSEATYESGFVIDKFPISRPNLTFSTLTVSNMSPEDSSIYLCSVGEGQMNTIYFGEGSWLTVV.

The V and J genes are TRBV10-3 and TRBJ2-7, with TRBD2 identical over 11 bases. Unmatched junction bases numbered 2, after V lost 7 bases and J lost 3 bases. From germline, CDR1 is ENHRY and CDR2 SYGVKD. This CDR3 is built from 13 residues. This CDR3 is CAIKTSGSYEQYF. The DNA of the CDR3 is TGTGCCATCAAAACTAGCGGGAGCTACGAGCAGTACTTC.

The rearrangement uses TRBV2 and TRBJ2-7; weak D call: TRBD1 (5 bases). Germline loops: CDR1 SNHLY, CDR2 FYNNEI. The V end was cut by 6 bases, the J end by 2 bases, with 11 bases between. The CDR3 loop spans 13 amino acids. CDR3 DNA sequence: TGTGCCAGCAGGGTTGACAGAGCCTACGAGCAGTACTTC. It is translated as CASRVDRAYEQYF.

CDR3 residues: CASSYSRLVQETQYF. In DNA form, the CDR3 reads TGTGCCAGCAGTTACTCGCGTCTAGTACAAGAGACCCAGTACTTC. This rearrangement joins TRBV6-6 to TRBJ2-5; the D is unclear. The CDR3 covers 15 residues. Trimming cost V 0 bases and J 2 bases, with 10 bases left between them. Germline V CDR1 and CDR2: MNHNY, SVGAGI (reference sequence).

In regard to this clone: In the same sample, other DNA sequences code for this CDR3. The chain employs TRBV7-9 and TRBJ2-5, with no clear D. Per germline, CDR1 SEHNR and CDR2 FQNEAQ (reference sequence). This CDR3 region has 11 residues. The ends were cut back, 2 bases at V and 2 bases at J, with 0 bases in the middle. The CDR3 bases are TGTGCCAGCAGCTTACAAGAGACCCAGTACTTC. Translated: CASSLQETQYF.

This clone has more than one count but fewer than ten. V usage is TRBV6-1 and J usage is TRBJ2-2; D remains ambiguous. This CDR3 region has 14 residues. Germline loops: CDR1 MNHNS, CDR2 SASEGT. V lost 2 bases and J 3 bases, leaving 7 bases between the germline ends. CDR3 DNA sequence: TGTGCCAGCAGTGAATCCCGGGACACCGGGGAGCTGTTTTTT. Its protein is CASSESRDTGELFF.